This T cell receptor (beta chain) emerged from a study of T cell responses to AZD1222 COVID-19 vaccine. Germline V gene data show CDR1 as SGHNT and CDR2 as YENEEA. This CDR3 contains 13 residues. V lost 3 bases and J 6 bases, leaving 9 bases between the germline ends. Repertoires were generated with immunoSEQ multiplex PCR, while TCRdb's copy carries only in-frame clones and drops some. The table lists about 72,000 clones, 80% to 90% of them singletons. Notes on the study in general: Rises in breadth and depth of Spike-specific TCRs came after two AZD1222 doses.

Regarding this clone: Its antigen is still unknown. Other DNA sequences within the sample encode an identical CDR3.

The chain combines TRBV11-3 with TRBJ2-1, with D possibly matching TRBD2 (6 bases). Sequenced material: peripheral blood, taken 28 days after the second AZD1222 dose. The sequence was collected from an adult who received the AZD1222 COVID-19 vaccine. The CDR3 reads CASSLVGGNEQFF. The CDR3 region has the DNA TGTGCCAGCAGCTTGGTGGGGGGCAATGAGCAGTTCTTC. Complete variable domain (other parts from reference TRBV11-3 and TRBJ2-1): EAGVVQSPRYKIIEKKQPVAFWCNPISGHNTLYWYLQNLGQGPELLIRYENEEAVDDSQLPKDRFSAERLKGVDSTLKIQPAELGDSAVYLCASSLVGGNEQFFGPGTRLTVL.